Listed below are T cell receptor beta chains from one sample, sequenced in a study of beta chain features in type 1 diabetes. Some clones are missing from TCRdb's copy, which holds only in-frame ones; the method was immunoSEQ multiplex PCR. The table records some 290,000 clones, over 11% of them present only once. Specimen: naive CD4+ T cells from blood. Receptors originate from a man between 25 and 39 years old with type 1 diabetes. Each CDR3 is given with its conserved first and last residue. A D gene is named only where the DNA matches it firmly. The size of a clone is reported for some rows only, either as once, few or many, or as a class for expanded clones.

CDR3 DNA,CDR3 protein,D gene,J gene,V gene,clone size
TGTGCCAGCCGTAATGAGGGGGCCTATGGCTACACCTTC,CASRNEGAYGYTF,TRBD1,TRBJ1-2,TRBV2,-
TGTGCCAGCAGCCCCGTCCGGACTAGCGTTAAAGATACGCAGTATTTT,CASSPVRTSVKDTQYF,TRBD2,TRBJ2-3,TRBV11-2,-
TGTGCCAGCAGCGTACAGGGGGCGGTCGGGGAGCTGTTTTTT,CASSVQGAVGELFF,TRBD1,TRBJ2-2,TRBV9,-
TGCAGCGTGGGACAGGGGTCGGCCGGGGAGCTGTTTTTT,CSVGQGSAGELFF,TRBD1,TRBJ2-2,TRBV29-1,-
TGTGCCAGCAGCTCAAGCGGGAAAATCAATGAGCAGTTCTTC,CASSSSGKINEQFF,TRBD2,TRBJ2-1,TRBV11-3,-
TGTGCCTGGAGTAGCGGGCCAAGGCAGCCCCAGCATTTT,CAWSSGPRQPQHF,-,TRBJ1-5,TRBV30,few
TGTGCCAGCAGCTTACCGGGACAGGGTCTGGAGACCCAGTACTTC,CASSLPGQGLETQYF,TRBD1,TRBJ2-5,TRBV5-4,-
TGTGCCAGCAGCCTTGGACTAGCGGGAGTGCTCGAGCAGTACTTC,CASSLGLAGVLEQYF,TRBD2,TRBJ2-7,TRBV7-2,-
TGCGCCAGCAGCCCCTCGGGGGGACCGCCCAATGAGCAGTTCTTC,CASSPSGGPPNEQFF,TRBD2,TRBJ2-1,TRBV5-1,few
TGTGCCCCGCTGTGGGTAGCGGGAGGGCCGATGCACGAGCAGTACTTC,CAPLWVAGGPMHEQYF,TRBD2,TRBJ2-7,TRBV7-7,few
TGTGCCAGCAGTTACCTCGACGGGACTAGTTCTAATGAGCAGTTCTTC,CASSYLDGTSSNEQFF,TRBD2,TRBJ2-1,TRBV6-5,few
TGTGCCAGCAGCTTAGCCCTCGCTAGCGGGACTGATACGCAGTATTTT,CASSLALASGTDTQYF,TRBD2,TRBJ2-3,TRBV7-2,-
TGTGCCAGCAGCGGGGGGAGGGGATCCGCGGGAGTGGGGGAGACCCAGTACTTC,CASSGGRGSAGVGETQYF,TRBD2,TRBJ2-5,TRBV9,-
TGTGCCAGTAGTATTGAGGGAAAGGGTAGCAATCAGCCCCAGCATTTT,CASSIEGKGSNQPQHF,-,TRBJ1-5,TRBV19,few
TGTGCCAGCAGAACGACTAGCGGGATGGATAATGAGCAGTTCTTC,CASRTTSGMDNEQFF,TRBD2,TRBJ2-1,TRBV27,-
TGTGCCAGCAGTTCTGTCGCGGATTATATCGAGCAGTACTTC,CASSSVADYIEQYF,-,TRBJ2-7,TRBV28,few
TGTGCCAGCAATGAAGAAGGGGAGGTGTTAGGTGGCTACACCTTC,CASNEEGEVLGGYTF,-,TRBJ1-2,TRBV2,few
TGTGCCAGCAGCGTGACGGGAGGGTTGTACACCAGGGAGCTGTTTTTT,CASSVTGGLYTRELFF,TRBD2,TRBJ2-2,TRBV9,-
TGTGCCAGCAGCCGAACGGGACTAGCGGGGACTAGCACAGATACGCAGTATTTT,CASSRTGLAGTSTDTQYF,TRBD2,TRBJ2-3,TRBV7-9,few
TGTGCCAGCAGCTTAGACGGGACAGGGATTGAAGCTTTCTTT,CASSLDGTGIEAFF,TRBD1,TRBJ1-1,TRBV11-2,few
TGCAGCGTTGCGGCTAGCGGGAACACAGATACGCAGTATTTT,CSVAASGNTDTQYF,TRBD2,TRBJ2-3,TRBV29-1,few
TGTGCCTGGAGTGTTAAAGCTTGGCAGGGTCCACAAGACCTAGAAGCTTTCTTT,CAWSVKAWQGPQDLEAFF,-,TRBJ1-1,TRBV30,-
TGTGCCAGCTCGGACAGGCACACCGGGGAGCTGTTTTTT,CASSDRHTGELFF,TRBD1,TRBJ2-2,TRBV18,-
TGCGCCAGCAGCCACGAGACAGGGTCCGACTACGAGCAGTACTTC,CASSHETGSDYEQYF,TRBD1,TRBJ2-7,TRBV4-3,few
TGTGCCAGCAGCTGGACAGGGTCGGAGAGGGCTTTCTTT,CASSWTGSERAFF,TRBD1,TRBJ1-1,TRBV9,-
TGTGCCAGCAGCGCAACCACAGGCACCTCTGGGGCCAACGTCCTGACTTTC,CASSATTGTSGANVLTF,-,TRBJ2-6,TRBV9,few
TGCAGCGTTCAGGGTCTGTCGGACTACGAGCAGTACTTC,CSVQGLSDYEQYF,-,TRBJ2-7,TRBV29-1,-